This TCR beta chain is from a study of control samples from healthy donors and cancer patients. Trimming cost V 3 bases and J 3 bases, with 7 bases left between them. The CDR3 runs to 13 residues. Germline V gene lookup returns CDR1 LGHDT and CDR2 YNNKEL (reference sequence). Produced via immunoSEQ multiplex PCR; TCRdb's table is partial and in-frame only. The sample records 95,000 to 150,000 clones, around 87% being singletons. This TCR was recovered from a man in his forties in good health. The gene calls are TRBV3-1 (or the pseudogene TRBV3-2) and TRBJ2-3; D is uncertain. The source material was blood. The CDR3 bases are TGTGCCAGCAGCCACGTGGGAACAGATACGCAGTATTTT. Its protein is CASSHVGTDTQYF.